This T cell receptor beta chain was profiled in a study of blood T cell repertoires in COVID-19. Study-wide context: Some COVID-19 samples were acute and others convalescent; all came from the United States, Italy and Spain. Sources were T cells, B-cell-depleted T cells, or PBMCs; the material itself was cDNA or gDNA.

Germline CDR1 and CDR2: LNHDA and SQIVND (reference sequence). This CDR3 has 14 amino acids. V lost 3 bases and J lost 2, with 10 bases in between. Source study methods: Amplification from reference gene primers served as the basis for estimated nucleated cell counts. This table comes from immunoSEQ multiplex PCR, and its TCRdb copy is limited to in-frame clones, with some not included. V and J calls and clone size are as listed in that table; D and trimming were resolved from the DNA. The repertoire holds nearly 350,000 clones, with around 91% as singletons. This receptor was obtained from a woman between 18 and 29 years old who had recovered from COVID-19. The chain recombines TRBV19 with TRBJ1-2; D remains ambiguous. The sequencing sample was made of peripheral blood. The DNA for the CDR3 is TGTGCCAGTAGTATGCGGTCGATGAACTATGGCTACACCTTC. The encoded protein is CASSMRSMNYGYTF.